This record looks at one T cell receptor (beta chain) sequence and its context. As yet, its antigen is unknown. A read error may produce the germline difference seen at one junction end. Assay: immunoSEQ multiplex PCR; the TCRdb copy retains only in-frame clones and omits some. The profile shows some 110,000 clones, 89% of them singletons. This sample is drawn from a study of T cell responses to AZD1222 COVID-19 vaccine. General study findings and limits: The number of AZD1222 recipients seropositive at baseline was only 6 or 7. In the spike-specific TCR repertoire, nearly half reportedly target unmutated variant regions. White British people made up most donors, females outnumbered males, and clonal diversity was possibly underestimated. No repertoire was sampled before or during the peak T cell response, only after it.

Germline-derived CDR1 and CDR2 are SGHTA and FQGNSA. This CDR3 contains 13 residues. The rearrangement links TRBV7-2 to TRBJ2-3; D is unclear. Sequenced here: peripheral blood, sampled 28 days after the second AZD1222 dose. This TCR was recovered from an adult who received the AZD1222 COVID-19 vaccine. The CDR3 coding sequence is TGTGCCAGCAGATCCCTCGAGGCTCCGACCCCACACTTT. Translation: CASRSLEAPTPHF.